The subject of this entry is one T cell receptor gamma chain. Its antigen remains undetermined. One base away there is no much larger clone; base qualities are not given. This specimen belongs to a study of intestinal T cells in coeliac disease (dated by TCRdb to about 2020). For the wider study: Coeliac patients were much younger than controls, with mean ages of 16.0 versus 54.8 years in the TRG cohort. Duodenal biopsies from roughly 35 coeliac disease patients and approximately 23 non-coeliac controls were included in a second, larger TCR-gamma (TRG) cohort. In the TCR-delta (TRD) cohort, there were duodenal biopsies from some 10 coeliac disease patients and some 10 non-coeliac controls. What the authors observed across the whole study: All 20 or so biopsies in training were correctly classified by TRD kmer-based clustering, and a leave-one-out accuracy of approximately 89% was reported. Repeated CDR3 amino acid sequences could not be distinguished from PCR duplicates. Of approximately 54 biopsies, around 51 (roughly 94%) were correctly classified by TRG clustering, which had a reported leave-one-out accuracy of approximately 87%. Age was significantly different between the coeliac and control groups, but splitting the analysis by age did not give a significant classification. FFPE-derived DNA was found to be relatively degraded, and loss of a proportion of TCR sequences in each sample was likely caused by this degradation.

The CDR3 measures 16 amino acids from cysteine to phenylalanine. Only the CDR3 region is kept as DNA, spanning 48 bases read in frame from base 1. After removal of 8 bases from V and 7 bases from J, the junction retains 17 bases not matched to a gene. Library preparation used multiplex PCR. These reads were obtained on an Ion Torrent PGM. TRG repertoires were amplified from about 0.2 ug of biopsy DNA with the LymphoTrack kit, in which Illumina adapters are carried by the primers. After purification with AMPure XP beads and quantification on a 2100 Bioanalyzer, the TRG amplicons were pooled in equimolar amounts. Sequencing of TRG libraries was performed on an Ion PGM instrument. In the authors' own workflow: Reads in which more than 10% of nucleotides fell below the per-patient third-quartile quality score were removed with FastX. Alignment of reads was performed with IMGT/HighV-QUEST so that V, D and J genes were assigned, CDR3 regions were identified and functionality was assessed. After the sequences were translated into amino acids, every sequence predicted to be non-functional was thrown out. The CDR3s were broken into kmers both with and without positional annotation, PCA was run on the kmer frequencies, and the samples were clustered using every one of the 1023 combinations of PCs 1-10. Classification was validated by leave-one-out cross-validation, re-optimising parameters on the remaining samples each time. Shannon diversity was computed with the vegan R package from repeated random subsamples equal to the lowest read count. Clone calls in TCRdb were regenerated from the public reads with CATT, after which identical DNA sequences shared one row. TCRdb's processing, not the authors' own work, is the source of the V and J calls. The sample data list several hundred gamma-chain clones, and about 50% of these were observed just once. The top ten clonotypes cover about a sixth of the sample.

Genomic DNA was extracted with the QIAamp DNA FFPE tissue kit from ten 5-um FFPE scrolls per case. Fully anonymised formalin-fixed paraffin-embedded duodenal biopsies surplus to diagnostic needs were used to test TCR repertoire-based classification of coeliac disease. The TCR was taken from a human donor with celiac disease. The V and J genes are TRGV10 and TRGJP1. TRGV10 is an ORF, with its function uncertain. Sequenced: a duodenal biopsy. The DNA sequence is given as TGTGCTGCGTGGGATTATAGCCGGCAAAGTGGTTGGTTCAAGATATTT. Its coded protein is CAAWDYSRQSGWFKIF.